This TCR beta chain was captured in a study of blood T cell repertoires in COVID-19. Trimming cost V 5 bases and J 2 bases, with 14 bases left between them. The CDR3 totals 15 residues. Germline V gene data show CDR1 as MDHEN and CDR2 as SYDVKM. The method was immunoSEQ multiplex PCR; TCRdb's version includes in-frame clones alone and lacks a portion of them. The sample consists of 99,000 or so clones, just under 85% of them appearing once. This receptor was taken from a woman of 80 years or more with active or convalescent COVID-19. The V and J genes are TRBV28 and TRBJ2-3, with a weak D call TRBD1 (6 bases). Sequenced: peripheral blood. The CDR3 sequence: CASSPRGHHTDTQYF. As DNA, the CDR3 is TGTGCCAGCAGTCCCAGGGGACACCACACAGATACGCAGTATTTT.